A selection of T cell receptor beta chains follows, all from one sample in a study of blood T cell repertoires in COVID-19. Clones were read by immunoSEQ multiplex PCR, and TCRdb kept only the in-frame ones, dropping some. Of 100,000 to 150,000 clones detected, approximately 86% appear once; the ten largest clones hold roughly 2.2%. The sequenced sample consisted of PBMCs or T cells enriched from blood (not recorded which). The receptors were gathered from a woman in her 50s who had recovered from COVID-19. The CDR3 runs from the conserved cysteine through the conserved F or W. A D gene is named only where the DNA matches it firmly. Clone sizes are given selectively: once, few, many, or a class where the clone is expanded.

clone_size: .; d_call: .; v_call: TRBV7-2; j_call: TRBJ2-7; cdr3_nt: TGTGCCAGCAGCCCCGGTCCCTACGAGCAGTACTTC; cdr3_aa: CASSPGPYEQYF
clone_size: .; d_call: TRBD1; v_call: TRBV5-1; j_call: TRBJ1-4; cdr3_nt: TGCGCCAGCAATCCCGGGACAGGGGGCCAAAAACTGTTTTTT; cdr3_aa: CASNPGTGGQKLFF
clone_size: .; d_call: .; v_call: TRBV30; j_call: TRBJ2-1; cdr3_nt: TGTGCCTGGATCCCGGGACACGGTGGGGGAAATGAGCAGTTCTTC; cdr3_aa: CAWIPGHGGGNEQFF
clone_size: .; d_call: TRBD1; v_call: TRBV18; j_call: TRBJ1-2; cdr3_nt: TGTGCCAGCTCAGCACGACAGGGGATCGATGGCTACACCTTC; cdr3_aa: CASSARQGIDGYTF
clone_size: .; d_call: TRBD1; v_call: TRBV19; j_call: TRBJ2-1; cdr3_nt: TGTGCCAGCAATAACAGGGGCTATTACAATGAGCAGTTCTTC; cdr3_aa: CASNNRGYYNEQFF
clone_size: .; d_call: .; v_call: TRBV19; j_call: TRBJ1-1; cdr3_nt: TGTGCCAGTAGTCTCCGGGACACTGAAGCTTTCTTT; cdr3_aa: CASSLRDTEAFF
clone_size: .; d_call: TRBD1; v_call: TRBV27; j_call: TRBJ1-4; cdr3_nt: TGTGCCAGCAGTGGACAGGGGGCAACTAATGAAAAACTGTTTTTT; cdr3_aa: CASSGQGATNEKLFF
clone_size: .; d_call: .; v_call: TRBV3-1/TRBV3-2; j_call: TRBJ1-4; cdr3_nt: TGTGCCAGCAGCCAAGGACAGGCAGGCTGGAATGAAAAACTGTTTTTT; cdr3_aa: CASSQGQAGWNEKLFF
clone_size: .; d_call: .; v_call: TRBV9; j_call: TRBJ1-1; cdr3_nt: TGTGCCAGCAGCGTGCTGGGGGCAGGGAGGAACACTGAAGCTTTCTTT; cdr3_aa: CASSVLGAGRNTEAFF
clone_size: .; d_call: .; v_call: TRBV4-3; j_call: TRBJ2-5; cdr3_nt: TGCGCCAGCAGCCAAGAGCGGGCCCCGGGTGAGACCCAGTACTTC; cdr3_aa: CASSQERAPGETQYF
clone_size: .; d_call: .; v_call: TRBV6-2/TRBV6-3; j_call: TRBJ2-7; cdr3_nt: TGTGCCAGCAGTTACTCTAGCGTAGCCTACGAGCAGTACTTC; cdr3_aa: CASSYSSVAYEQYF
clone_size: .; d_call: TRBD1; v_call: TRBV5-1; j_call: TRBJ1-5; cdr3_nt: TGCGCCAGCAGCTTGGACCAGGGGGAGTCGAGCAATCAGCCCCAGCATTTT; cdr3_aa: CASSLDQGESSNQPQHF
clone_size: once; d_call: .; v_call: TRBV7-9; j_call: TRBJ2-3; cdr3_nt: TGTGCCAGCAGCAGTTTTGACAGCAAAGACACAGATACGCAGTATTTT; cdr3_aa: CASSSFDSKDTDTQYF
clone_size: .; d_call: TRBD1; v_call: TRBV6-5; j_call: TRBJ1-1; cdr3_nt: TGTGCCAGTTTCCCAGGGGGGTGGAACACTGAAGCTTTCTTT; cdr3_aa: CASFPGGWNTEAFF
clone_size: .; d_call: TRBD1; v_call: TRBV5-1; j_call: TRBJ1-1; cdr3_nt: TGCGCCAGCAGCTGGGACGGGACAGGGGGAAGTGAAGCTTTCTTT; cdr3_aa: CASSWDGTGGSEAFF